Here is one TCR beta chain with its context. This sample is part of a study of T cell changes during pregnancy in multiple sclerosis. TCRdb keeps only in-frame clones here, not all; method: immunoSEQ multiplex PCR. Among roughly 50,000 clones listed, approximately 92% were seen once. CDR1 is ENHRY, CDR2 SYGVKD, per germline. Trimming took 4 bases from V and 0 from J; bases not matched to a gene: 6. The CDR3 extends over 15 amino acids. The sample in question was CD4+ T cells from peripheral blood mononuclear cells, obtained in the third trimester of pregnancy. The sequence was obtained from a female donor with multiple sclerosis, enrolled in a pregnancy study. The chain recombines TRBV10-3 with TRBJ2-7; 7 nucleotides align to TRBD2. In DNA, the CDR3 is TGTGCCATCAGTGCATCGGGGGGAAGCTCCTACGAGCAGTACTTC. Its translation is CAISASGGSSYEQYF.